The 16 T cell receptor beta chains given below trace back to one sample, sequenced in a study of CD8 T cells in Susac syndrome. With random hexamers, reverse transcription was performed on about 0.45 to 1 ug of RNA. TCRdb independently ran MiXCR on the immunoSEQ multiplex PCR reads; one entry per CDR3 protein. The data show 160,000 or so distinct CDR3 sequences, approximately 95% seen once. Specimen: CD4+ T cells from PBMCs. These receptors all stem from a human donor with Susac syndrome.

V and J are TRBV5-1 and TRBJ2-5; D not resolved. Trimming removed 0 bases from V and 2 bases from J, with 8 bases in between. Germline CDR1 is SGHRS and CDR2 is YFSETQ. The CDR3 extends over 14 amino acids. DNA for the CDR3: TGCGCCAGCAGCTTGGGATCAGGTCAAGAGACCCAGTACTTC. Translation gives CASSLGSGQETQYF.

The J gene is TRBJ2-5, the V gene TRBV20-1; D is undetermined. Trimming pared 1 base from V and 3 bases from J, leaving 6 bases between. Germline V gives CDR1 DFQATT, CDR2 SNEGSKA (reference sequence). The CDR3 is made up of 12 amino acids. In DNA form, the CDR3 reads TGCAGTGCTAGAGCGATTGAAGAGACCCAGTACTTC. As protein: CSARAIEETQYF.

This chain connects TRBV9 to TRBJ1-1, with D hard to call. Trimming left V 0 bases short and J 4 bases short, with 7 bases between. This CDR3 region has 13 residues. Germline V gene sequence: CDR1 SGDLS, CDR2 YYNGEE. As DNA, the CDR3 is TGTGCCAGCAGCGTAGGGATCGGCACTGAAGCTTTCTTT. This gives the protein CASSVGIGTEAFF. The full variable domain, in which reference TRBV9 and TRBJ1-1 provide the parts outside the CDR3, is DSGVTQTPKHLITATGQRVTLRCSPRSGDLSVYWYQQSLDQGLQFLIQYYNGEERAKGNILERFSAQQFPDLHSELNLSSLELGDSALYFCASSVGIGTEAFFGQGTRLTVV.

The chain employs TRBV9 and TRBJ2-7, with TRBD1 matching over 7 bases. This CDR3 has 14 amino acids. The J segment lost 6 bases and the V segment lost 4 bases, leaving 10 bases of the junction unmatched. Germline CDR1 reads SGDLS; CDR2 reads YYNGEE. CDR3 sequence reads: CASSNRDSISEQYF. In nucleotides, the CDR3 is TGTGCCAGCAGCAACCGGGACAGCATTAGCGAGCAGTACTTC. The full variable domain, completed using reference TRBV9 and TRBJ2-7, is DSGVTQTPKHLITATGQRVTLRCSPRSGDLSVYWYQQSLDQGLQFLIQYYNGEERAKGNILERFSAQQFPDLHSELNLSSLELGDSALYFCASSNRDSISEQYFGPGTRLTVT.

The chain employs TRBV20-1 and TRBJ1-6; D perhaps matches TRBD1 (5 bases). The V end was cut by 5 bases, the J end by 11 bases, with 16 bases between. Germline V lookup: CDR1 DFQATT, CDR2 SNEGSKA (reference sequence). The CDR3 has 13 residues. The CDR3 nucleotides read TGCAGTGCTGCGGGACCTACAGGCCCACCCCTCCACTTT. It codes for CSAAGPTGPPLHF.

This chain uses TRBV15 with TRBJ2-1; D unclear. Germline loops: CDR1 LNHNV, CDR2 YYDKDF (reference sequence). V lost 0 bases and J 9 bases, leaving 18 bases between the germline ends. CDR3 length: 16 amino acids. The CDR3: CATSRDAGRRTGEQFF. The CDR3 DNA is TGTGCCACCAGCAGAGATGCCGGCAGAAGGACCGGTGAGCAGTTCTTC.

The chain couples TRBV15 to TRBJ2-6, with D possibly TRBD1 on 5 matching bases. Trimming pared 2 bases from V and 1 base from J, leaving 9 bases between. This CDR3 region has 16 residues. Germline loops: CDR1 LNHNV, CDR2 YYDKDF (reference sequence). For the CDR3, the DNA is TGTGCCACCAGCAGATTGACAGAGTCTGGGGCCAACGTCCTGACTTTC. This gives the protein CATSRLTESGANVLTF.

The genes are TRBV5-1 and TRBJ1-1; 9 bases line up with TRBD1. Germline V gene lookup returns CDR1 SGHRS and CDR2 YFSETQ. Losses at the gene ends were 0 bases for V and 5 bases for J; bases not matched to a gene: 5. CDR3 length: 15 amino acids. Written as DNA, the CDR3 is TGCGCCAGCAGCTTGGATGGGGACAGGGCGACTGAAGCTTTCTTT. Translated: CASSLDGDRATEAFF.

This chain joins TRBV6-6 and TRBJ2-1, with D maybe TRBD2 (7 bases). The CDR3 loop spans 14 amino acids. CDR1 is MNHNY, CDR2 SVGAGI, per germline (reference sequence). The germline V and J ends were trimmed by 10 bases and 6 bases, with 19 bases remaining between them. CDR3: CAIGREGGSNEQFF. The CDR3 DNA is TGTGCCATCGGAAGGGAGGGGGGATCCAATGAGCAGTTCTTC.

The rearrangement uses TRBV7-8 and TRBJ1-2; D is unresolved. Trimming shortened V by 5 bases and J by 3 bases, and 13 bases separated the two germline ends. This CDR3 has 14 amino acids. Per germline, CDR1 SGHVS and CDR2 FQNEAQ. The CDR3 reads CASSPPRTDYGYTF. DNA for the CDR3: TGTGCCAGCAGCCCGCCTAGGACGGACTATGGCTACACCTTC.

This sequence joins TRBV23-1 and TRBJ1-1; D not resolved. TRBV23-1 falls under the ORF class, with uncertain function. Trimming took 0 bases from V and 4 from J, leaving 12 bases between them. The CDR3 runs to 15 residues. CDR3 amino acids: CASSQSPNGGTEAFF. The CDR3 DNA reads TGCGCCAGCAGTCAATCGCCCAATGGAGGCACTGAAGCTTTCTTT.

The V call is TRBV9, the J call TRBJ2-5, with 7 bases that match TRBD2. This CDR3 spans 15 amino acids. Germline values: CDR1 SGDLS, CDR2 YYNGEE. V was pared by 5 bases and J by 5 bases, with 12 bases of the junction left unmatched. CDR3 nucleotide sequence: TGTGCCAGCAGTGCCAAAGCGGGGTCGTGGGAGACCCAGTACTTC. Its protein product is CASSAKAGSWETQYF.

The chain carries TRBV12-3 or TRBV12-4 and TRBJ1-1, with a tentative D call TRBD1 (5 bases). The V end lost 5 bases, the J end lost 5 bases, and 18 bases lay between the germline ends. The CDR3 loop spans 15 amino acids. DNA for the CDR3: TGTGCCAGCAGTCCCTTCGGCCAGGGATGGACTGAAGCTTTCTTT. Its protein product is CASSPFGQGWTEAFF.

The chain carries TRBV20-1 and TRBJ2-5; D remains unclear. The CDR3 is 13 residues long. V lost 6 bases, J lost 3 bases, and 14 bases lay in between. The germline V gene encodes CDR1 DFQATT and CDR2 SNEGSKA (reference sequence). The CDR3 sequence: CSAQREPEETQYF. CDR3 bases: TGCAGTGCCCAACGAGAGCCCGAAGAGACCCAGTACTTC.

The chain recombines TRBV20-1 with TRBJ1-1, with D uncertain. CDR1 and CDR2 (germline): DFQATT, SNEGSKA (reference sequence). V shed 6 bases and J shed 1 base, with 15 bases lying between them. The CDR3 is 14 amino acids. CDR3 bases: TGCAGTGCCCTCCGTTGGCAGCCGAACACTGAAGCTTTCTTT. It yields the protein CSALRWQPNTEAFF.

V gene TRBV9 combines with J gene TRBJ2-2; 8 bases agree with TRBD2. The CDR3 consists of 15 residues. The germline gives CDR1 SGDLS, CDR2 YYNGEE. Trimming cost V 0 bases and J 6 bases; bases outside gene matches: 4. CDR3 region: CASSVAGGASGELFF. The CDR3 DNA reads TGTGCCAGCAGCGTAGCGGGGGGGGCATCCGGGGAGCTGTTTTTT.